This T cell receptor beta chain was sequenced during a study of blood T cell repertoires in COVID-19. Study at large: Collection of acute and convalescent COVID-19 samples took place in the United States, Italy and Spain. From T cells, B-cell-depleted T cells, or PBMCs came the material, which was cDNA or gDNA.

Libraries were prepared by immunoSEQ multiplex PCR; TCRdb keeps only in-frame clonotypes and omits some of them. The data show around 230,000 clones, roughly 86% seen once. This CDR3 spans 13 amino acids. J gave up 1 base and V 7 bases, and 5 bases lay outside the gene matches. From germline, CDR1 is SQVTM and CDR2 ANQGSEA. This chain links TRBV29-1 with TRBJ2-3; 7 nucleotides align to TRBD2. The sequenced sample was PBMCs or T cells enriched from blood (not recorded which). The TCR originated in a woman aged 40-49 years with acute COVID-19. CDR3 protein: CSAGLGGTDTQYF. In nucleotides, the CDR3 is TGCAGCGCAGGACTAGGTGGCACAGATACGCAGTATTTT.